This T cell receptor beta chain was identified in a study of T cell responses to AZD1222 COVID-19 vaccine. Libraries were prepared by immunoSEQ multiplex PCR; TCRdb keeps only in-frame clonotypes and omits some of them. The sample carries tens of thousands of clones, roughly nine tenths recorded once. Details on this clone: Its cognate antigen is unknown.

Study-level results: Donors in the cohort were predominantly white British and more often female, and clonal diversity was possibly underestimated.

This CDR3 spans 15 amino acids. Looked up from germline, CDR1 is SGHRS and CDR2 is YFSETQ. V lost 2 bases and J lost 3, with 15 bases in between. This chain uses TRBV5-1 with TRBJ2-7, with D hard to call. The sequence was obtained from an adult who received the AZD1222 COVID-19 vaccine. The sequencing used peripheral blood, collected 28 days after the second AZD1222 dose. CDR3 bases: TGCGCCAGCAGCTTTAACGCCGGACCGAACTACGAGCAGTACTTC. Amino acids: CASSFNAGPNYEQYF.